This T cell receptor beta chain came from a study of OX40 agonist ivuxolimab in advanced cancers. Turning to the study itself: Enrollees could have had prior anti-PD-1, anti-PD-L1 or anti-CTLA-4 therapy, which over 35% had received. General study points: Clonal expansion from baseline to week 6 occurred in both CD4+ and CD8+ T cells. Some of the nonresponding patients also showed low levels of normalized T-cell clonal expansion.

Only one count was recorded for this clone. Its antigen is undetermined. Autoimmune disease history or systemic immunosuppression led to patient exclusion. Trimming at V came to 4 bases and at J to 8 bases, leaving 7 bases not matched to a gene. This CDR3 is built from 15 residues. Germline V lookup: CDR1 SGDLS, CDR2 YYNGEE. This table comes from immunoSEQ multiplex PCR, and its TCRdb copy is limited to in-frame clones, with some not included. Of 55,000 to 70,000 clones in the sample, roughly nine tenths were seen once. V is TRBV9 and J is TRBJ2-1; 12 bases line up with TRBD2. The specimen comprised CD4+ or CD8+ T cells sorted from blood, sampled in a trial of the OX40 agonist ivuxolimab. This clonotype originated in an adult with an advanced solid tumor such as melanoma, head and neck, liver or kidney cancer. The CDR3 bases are TGTGCCAGCAGCCGCTCTAGCGGGGGGGCCGATGAGCAGTTCTTC. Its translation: CASSRSSGGADEQFF.